These 9 T cell receptor beta chains were all obtained from the same sample, sequenced in a study of cytomegalovirus exposure and HLA in healthy donors. PCR amplification relied on 60 Vbeta primers (plus 13 Jbeta primers). Here immunoSEQ multiplex PCR was the method, and the copy in TCRdb shows in-frame clones only, minus some. The sample has roughly 180,000 clones, 70% to 80% seen once. Sequencing was done on a sample of PBMCs. Receptors were obtained from a young man in good health and CMV-seronegative.

This chain links TRBV9 with TRBJ2-1; a weak D match, TRBD1 (6 bases). V shed 3 bases and J shed 2 bases, with 12 bases lying between them. The CDR3 spans 15 residues. Germline loops: CDR1 SGDLS, CDR2 YYNGEE. The CDR3 DNA reads as TGTGCCAGCAGCGACAGGGCCCAACCCTACAATGAGCAGTTCTTC. Amino acids: CASSDRAQPYNEQFF.

The chain couples TRBV6-5 to TRBJ2-7, with D uncertain. From germline, CDR1 is MNHEY and CDR2 SVGAGI. The CDR3 is 14 residues long. Trimming cost V 4 bases and J 2 bases, with 12 bases left between them. This CDR3 is CASSFTQSAYEQYF. The CDR3 DNA reads as TGTGCCAGCAGTTTCACTCAATCCGCCTACGAGCAGTACTTC.

This clone turned up a few times. The J gene is TRBJ2-3, the V gene TRBV7-2; TRBD1 aligns across 7 bases. V shed 7 bases and J 2 bases; nucleotides not matched to a gene: 6. The germline V gene encodes CDR1 SGHTA and CDR2 FQGNSA. This CDR3 has 14 residues. CDR3 amino acids: CASTGTDYTDTQYF. The DNA for the CDR3 is TGTGCCAGCACCGGGACAGACTACACAGATACGCAGTATTTT.

A single count supports this clone. V is TRBV7-6 and J is TRBJ2-2; possibly TRBD1 for D (5 bases). V shed 4 bases and J shed 4 bases, with 13 bases lying between them. The CDR3 contains 15 residues. The germline V gene encodes CDR1 SGHVS and CDR2 FNYEAQ. The CDR3 DNA reads TGTGCCAGCAGCTCAGGGTTAATGGGCACCGGGGAGCTGTTTTTT. It translates to CASSSGLMGTGELFF.

CDR3 bases: TGTGCCAGCAGCTTAGGGGCAAATAGCAATCAGCCCCAGCATTTT. Translation: CASSLGANSNQPQHF. The chain employs TRBV7-2 and TRBJ1-5; D gene unclear. The CDR3 sequence is 15 residues long. Trimming left V 1 base short and J 0 bases short, with 7 bases between. Germline V gene data show CDR1 as SGHTA and CDR2 as FQGNSA.

The chain recombines TRBV25-1 with TRBJ2-3; TRBD2 matches 9 bases. J was trimmed by 2 bases and V by 7 bases; bases with no gene match: 7. The CDR3 runs to 15 residues. Per the germline V gene, CDR1 is MGHDK and CDR2 is SYGVNS. The CDR3 here is CASTRGGRNTDTQYF. CDR3 DNA: TGTGCCAGCACGCGGGGGGGCCGAAACACAGATACGCAGTATTTT. The full variable domain, rest sourced from reference TRBV25-1 and TRBJ2-3, is EADIYQTPRYLVIGTGKKITLECSQTMGHDKMYWYQQDPGMELHLIHYSYGVNSTEKGDLSSESTVSRIRTEHFPLTLESARPSHTSQYLCASTRGGRNTDTQYFGPGTRLTVL.

V and J are TRBV2 and TRBJ1-6; no definite D call. Germline V gene sequence: CDR1 SNHLY, CDR2 FYNNEI. The CDR3 is 14 residues long. Between the trimmed V and J ends, which lost 4 bases and 7 bases, there was a span of 11 bases. CDR3 sequence: CASSARTGNSPLHF. In nucleotides, the CDR3 is TGTGCCAGCAGTGCTCGGACGGGAAATTCACCCCTCCACTTT.

V is TRBV30 and J is TRBJ2-7; D remains ambiguous. The V end lost 0 bases, the J end lost 1 base, and 7 bases lay between the germline ends. Per the germline V gene, CDR1 is GTSNPN and CDR2 is SVGIG (reference sequence). The CDR3 length is 13 residues. CDR3 amino acids: CAWSVIDSYEQYF. The CDR3 DNA reads TGTGCCTGGAGTGTAATAGATTCCTACGAGCAGTACTTC.

The chain recombines TRBV27 with TRBJ2-1; 7 bases align to TRBD1. The V segment lost 4 bases and the J segment 4 bases; nucleotides outside the gene matches: 7. In germline, CDR1 is MNHEY, CDR2 SMNVEV (reference sequence). The CDR3 has 15 residues. The chain's CDR3 is CASSSPGQIYNEQFF. CDR3 nucleotides: TGTGCCAGCAGTTCTCCGGGACAGATTTACAATGAGCAGTTCTTC.